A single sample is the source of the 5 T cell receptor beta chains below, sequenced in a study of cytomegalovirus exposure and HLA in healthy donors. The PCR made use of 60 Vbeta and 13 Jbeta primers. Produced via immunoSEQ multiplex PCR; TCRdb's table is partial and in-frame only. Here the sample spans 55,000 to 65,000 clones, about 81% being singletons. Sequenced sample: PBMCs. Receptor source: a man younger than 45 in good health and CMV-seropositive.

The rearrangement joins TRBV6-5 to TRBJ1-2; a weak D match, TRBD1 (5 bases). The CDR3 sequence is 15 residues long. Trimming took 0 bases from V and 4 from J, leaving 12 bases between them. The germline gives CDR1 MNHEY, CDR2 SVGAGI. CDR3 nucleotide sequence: TGTGCCAGCAGTTACTCGGGGGACTTCGGCTATGGCTACACCTTC. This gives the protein CASSYSGDFGYGYTF.

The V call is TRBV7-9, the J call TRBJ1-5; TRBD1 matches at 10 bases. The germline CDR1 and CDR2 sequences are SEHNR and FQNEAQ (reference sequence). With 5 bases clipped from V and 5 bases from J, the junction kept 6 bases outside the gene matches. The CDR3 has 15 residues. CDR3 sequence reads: CASSGRTGGDQPQHF. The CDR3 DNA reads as TGTGCCAGCAGCGGACGGACAGGGGGGGATCAGCCCCAGCATTTT.

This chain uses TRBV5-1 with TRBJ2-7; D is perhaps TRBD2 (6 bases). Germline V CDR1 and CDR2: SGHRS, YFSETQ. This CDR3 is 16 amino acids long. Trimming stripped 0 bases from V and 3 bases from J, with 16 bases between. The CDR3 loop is CASSLAPGVGDYEQYF. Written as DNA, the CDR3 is TGCGCCAGCAGCTTGGCGCCGGGAGTGGGAGACTACGAGCAGTACTTC.

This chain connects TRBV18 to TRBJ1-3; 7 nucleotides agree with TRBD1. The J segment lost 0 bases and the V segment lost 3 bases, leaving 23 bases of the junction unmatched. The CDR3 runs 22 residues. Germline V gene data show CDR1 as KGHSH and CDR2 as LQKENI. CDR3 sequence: CASSPETGSEWLAFSSGNTIYF. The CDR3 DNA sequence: TGTGCCAGCTCACCGGAGACAGGGTCGGAGTGGTTGGCGTTCAGCTCTGGAAACACCATATATTTT.

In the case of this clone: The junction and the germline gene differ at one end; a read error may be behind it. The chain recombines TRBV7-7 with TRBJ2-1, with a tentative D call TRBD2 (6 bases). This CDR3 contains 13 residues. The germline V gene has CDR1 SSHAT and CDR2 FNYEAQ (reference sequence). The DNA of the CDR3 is TGTGCTAGCAGCCTCGGGACTGCCAATGAGCAGTTCTTC. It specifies CASSLGTANEQFF.